These T cell receptor beta chains were read from a single sample in a study of blood T cell repertoires in COVID-19. The repertoire was sequenced with immunoSEQ multiplex PCR; TCRdb's copy has only in-frame clones and lacks some. This table has fewer than 200,000 clones, roughly 87% appearing once. The specimen was peripheral blood. The receptors were sampled from a woman aged 55-69 years with COVID-19, enrolled during active disease. Both conserved end residues are part of each CDR3. The D gene is left open where the match is weak. Size is omitted from some rows. Given values are once, few, many or a class for expanded clones.

abundance,d_gene,v_gene,j_gene,CDR3aa,CDR3nt
once,TRBD1,TRBV19,TRBJ1-1,CASSRTGGEAFF,TGTGCCAGTAGCAGGACAGGGGGGGAAGCTTTCTTT
.,.,TRBV29-1,TRBJ1-1,CSVRGGGDTEAFF,TGCAGCGTTCGGGGAGGGGGGGACACTGAAGCTTTCTTT
.,TRBD1,TRBV24-1,TRBJ1-2,CATSDGDRPNYGYTF,TGTGCCACCAGTGACGGGGACAGGCCAAACTATGGCTACACCTTC
.,TRBD1,TRBV27,TRBJ1-5,CASSFRGHQPQHF,TGTGCCAGCAGTTTCAGGGGGCATCAGCCCCAGCATTTT
.,.,TRBV14,TRBJ2-2,CASSQDLGGASPTGELFF,TGTGCCAGCAGCCAAGATTTAGGCGGAGCCAGTCCGACCGGGGAGCTGTTTTTT
.,TRBD1,TRBV5-6,TRBJ1-5,CASSLGQGAGQPQHF,TGTGCCAGCAGCTTGGGCCAGGGGGCCGGGCAGCCCCAGCATTTT
few,.,TRBV30,TRBJ1-2,CAWSEAVLGYGYTF,TGTGCCTGGAGTGAGGCAGTTCTAGGCTATGGCTACACCTTC
.,.,TRBV18,TRBJ1-2,CASSSRGGYYGYTF,TGTGCCAGCTCATCAAGGGGGGGATACTATGGCTACACCTTC
.,.,TRBV5-8,TRBJ2-7,CASSPKTPLGSYEQYF,TGTGCCAGCAGCCCCAAGACTCCCCTGGGTTCCTACGAGCAGTACTTC
.,TRBD2,TRBV2,TRBJ2-5,CASSGLAGGRGKTQYF,TGTGCCAGCAGCGGACTAGCGGGGGGCCGGGGGAAGACCCAGTACTTC
once,.,TRBV10-2,TRBJ2-1,CASRMGHPLSYNEQFF,TGCGCCAGCAGAATGGGACACCCGCTCTCCTACAATGAGCAGTTCTTC
.,.,TRBV27,TRBJ2-5,CASSLGGVQETQYF,TGTGCCAGCAGTTTAGGCGGGGTCCAAGAGACCCAGTACTTC
.,.,TRBV5-1,TRBJ2-7,CASSLERVLSYEQYF,TGCGCCAGCAGCTTGGAGCGGGTGCTCTCCTACGAGCAGTACTTC
.,TRBD1,TRBV5-1,TRBJ2-2,CASRKDGNRGSGELFF,TGCGCCAGCAGGAAAGACGGGAACAGGGGGTCCGGGGAGCTGTTTTTT
.,.,TRBV9,TRBJ1-6,CASSVGGEASPLHF,TGTGCCAGCAGCGTAGGGGGGGAAGCGTCACCCCTCCACTTT
once,.,TRBV3-1/TRBV3-2,TRBJ1-2,CASSQGGGNGYTF,TGTGCCAGCAGCCAAGGAGGAGGGAATGGCTACACCTTC
.,.,TRBV15,TRBJ1-2,CATSSRQGATGYTF,TGTGCCACCAGCAGTCGCCAAGGGGCGACGGGCTACACCTTC
.,TRBD1,TRBV2,TRBJ1-2,CASSGTDYGYTF,TGTGCCAGCTCAGGGACAGACTATGGCTACACCTTC
.,TRBD1,TRBV6-6,TRBJ1-5,CASLPDRAYQPQHF,TGTGCCAGCTTGCCCGACAGGGCATATCAGCCCCAGCATTTT
.,TRBD2,TRBV9,TRBJ2-1,CASSVGLAGGQNEQFF,TGTGCCAGCAGCGTAGGTCTAGCGGGAGGGCAGAATGAGCAGTTCTTC
.,TRBD1,TRBV9,TRBJ1-1,CASSVGQGANTEAFF,TGTGCCAGCAGCGTAGGGCAGGGGGCAAACACTGAAGCTTTCTTT
.,TRBD1,TRBV6-2/TRBV6-3,TRBJ2-7,CASSYSTAGPWAGGEQYF,TGTGCCAGCAGTTACTCGACCGCCGGCCCCTGGGCAGGGGGCGAGCAGTACTTC
once,TRBD1,TRBV28,TRBJ1-6,CASRAGGVLSYNSPLHF,TGTGCCAGCAGAGCAGGGGGCGTATTGTCCTATAATTCACCCCTCCACTTT
.,.,TRBV5-1,TRBJ2-3,CASTRGESTDTQYF,TGCGCCAGCACCAGGGGGGAGAGCACAGATACGCAGTATTTT
.,TRBD2,TRBV6-5,TRBJ2-5,CASSTSTSMETQYF,TGTGCCAGCAGTACCTCGACTAGCATGGAGACCCAGTACTTC
once,TRBD1,TRBV5-1,TRBJ2-6,CASSRDRGDSSSGANVLTF,TGCGCCAGCAGCCGGGACAGGGGGGACTCTAGCTCTGGGGCCAACGTCCTGACTTTC
.,.,TRBV28,TRBJ2-1,CASRHGAGYDEQFF,TGTGCCAGCAGGCACGGTGCGGGGTACGATGAGCAGTTCTTC
.,TRBD1,TRBV5-1,TRBJ2-3,CASSGMGTDTDTQYF,TGCGCCAGCAGCGGGATGGGGACAGACACAGATACGCAGTATTTT
few,TRBD1,TRBV9,TRBJ1-6,CASSAGTVYSPLHF,TGTGCCAGCAGCGCCGGGACAGTCTATTCACCCCTCCACTTT
.,.,TRBV12-3/TRBV12-4,TRBJ1-2,CASSLNGANGYTF,TGTGCCAGCAGTTTAAACGGTGCTAATGGCTACACCTTC
.,.,TRBV6-5,TRBJ2-6,CASRQGFSGANVLTF,TGTGCCAGCAGGCAGGGGTTCTCTGGGGCCAACGTCCTGACTTTC
.,.,TRBV28,TRBJ2-2,CASNLRGTAGELFF,TGTGCCAGCAACCTCCGGGGGACGGCCGGGGAGCTGTTTTTT
.,.,TRBV27,TRBJ2-1,CASSLLSSARHNEQFF,TGTGCCAGCAGTTTATTGAGTAGCGCAAGACACAATGAGCAGTTCTTC
.,.,TRBV24-1,TRBJ2-2,CATSGTPGGELFF,TGTGCCACCAGTGGAACACCCGGGGGGGAGCTGTTTTTT
few,TRBD1,TRBV4-2,TRBJ1-6,CASSPTGSQANSPLHF,TGTGCCAGCAGCCCGACAGGGTCGCAAGCTAACTCACCCCTCCACTTT
once,TRBD1,TRBV3-1/TRBV3-2,TRBJ1-4,CASSRRTGEHEKLFF,TGTGCCAGCAGCCGAAGGACAGGAGAGCATGAAAAACTGTTTTTT
.,TRBD1,TRBV3-1/TRBV3-2,TRBJ1-2,CASSHLTGQGYTF,TGTGCCAGCAGCCATTTGACAGGGCAAGGCTACACCTTC
.,TRBD1,TRBV11-2,TRBJ2-7,CASSSYQGVNEQYF,TGTGCCAGCAGCTCGTACCAGGGGGTTAACGAGCAGTACTTC
few,TRBD1,TRBV15,TRBJ1-5,CATSSGGRDQPQHF,TGTGCCACCAGTTCAGGGGGTAGGGATCAGCCCCAGCATTTT
.,.,TRBV7-9,TRBJ1-5,CASSAPGSGPQHF,TGTGCCAGCAGCGCCCCGGGGTCCGGACCCCAGCATTTT
few,TRBD2,TRBV6-4,TRBJ2-2,CASSASTSGGNTGELFF,TGTGCCAGCAGTGCCTCGACTAGCGGGGGGAACACCGGGGAGCTGTTTTTT
.,.,TRBV19,TRBJ1-1,CASSMLGEPNTEAFF,TGTGCCAGTAGTATGCTCGGGGAACCGAACACTGAAGCTTTCTTT
once,.,TRBV19,TRBJ2-2,CASSQWAVNTGELFF,TGTGCCAGTAGTCAGTGGGCCGTGAACACCGGGGAGCTGTTTTTT
few,.,TRBV2,TRBJ1-1,CASSGQAPRREAFF,TGTGCCAGCAGTGGACAGGCCCCCCGTCGTGAAGCTTTCTTT
.,TRBD2,TRBV6-2/TRBV6-3,TRBJ2-1,CASSYNPGGSYNEQFF,TGTGCCAGCAGTTACAACCCGGGAGGGTCCTACAATGAGCAGTTCTTC
.,TRBD2,TRBV7-9,TRBJ2-3,CASSLIGPGGIDTQYF,TGTGCCAGCAGCTTAATAGGGCCGGGAGGCATAGATACGCAGTATTTT
.,TRBD1,TRBV7-2,TRBJ2-1,CASSSPGQGTDEQFF,TGTGCCAGCAGCTCCCCGGGACAGGGGACCGATGAGCAGTTCTTC
once,.,TRBV3-1/TRBV3-2,TRBJ2-2,CASSPDLRTGELFF,TGTGCCAGCAGCCCCGACTTACGTACCGGGGAGCTGTTTTTT
.,.,TRBV19,TRBJ1-4,CASSPNYEKLFF,TGTGCCAGTAGTCCTAATTATGAAAAACTGTTTTTT
.,.,TRBV7-2,TRBJ2-1,CASTIRAGRGSNEQFF,TGTGCCAGCACCATAAGGGCGGGACGGGGGTCAAATGAGCAGTTCTTC
.,.,TRBV14,TRBJ1-2,CASSLSGQYGYTF,TGTGCCAGCAGCCTCAGCGGACAGTATGGCTACACCTTC
few,TRBD1,TRBV6-1,TRBJ1-6,CASSEYAGGNSPLHF,TGTGCCAGCAGTGAATATGCAGGGGGTAATTCACCCCTCCACTTT
.,.,TRBV5-4,TRBJ1-1,CASGPDIEAFF,TGTGCCAGCGGGCCTGACATTGAAGCTTTCTTT
.,TRBD2,TRBV4-1,TRBJ2-4,CASSQELAGDFQYF,TGCGCCAGCAGCCAAGAACTAGCGGGGGATTTTCAGTACTTC
.,.,TRBV19,TRBJ2-7,CASSPQTYYEQYF,TGTGCCAGTAGTCCCCAAACTTACTACGAGCAGTACTTC
.,.,TRBV24-1,TRBJ2-3,CATSDLSGETDTQYF,TGTGCCACCAGTGATTTATCCGGGGAGACAGATACGCAGTATTTT
.,TRBD2,TRBV30,TRBJ2-1,CAWMWASGGSNEQFF,TGTGCCTGGATGTGGGCGAGCGGGGGGAGCAATGAGCAGTTCTTC
.,TRBD1,TRBV23-1,TRBJ1-4,CASSRDRDNEKLFF,TGCGCCAGCAGTCGGGACAGGGATAATGAAAAACTGTTTTTT
.,.,TRBV5-4,TRBJ1-4,CASSLNTADEKLFF,TGTGCCAGCAGCTTGAACACCGCGGATGAAAAACTGTTTTTT